This TCR beta chain emerged from a study of T cells in Graves' hyperthyroidism and ophthalmopathy. This CDR3 has 16 residues. Germline V gene data show CDR1 as SGHAT and CDR2 as FQNNGV. Amplification of TCR beta CDR3 regions used RNA as the template. The study used the HTBI primer set for a first-round RT-PCR of the TCR CDR3. TCRdb itself ran the multiplex PCR reads through MiXCR, one entry per CDR3 protein. The table records about 610,000 distinct CDR3 sequences, around 15% of them present only once. Exclusions: uncontrolled infection, other autoimmune disease, pregnancy, lactation. A note on this clonotype: This may arise from a read error, as a much more abundant clone is one base away.

Specimen: blood. This clonotype was sampled from a woman aged 40 to 50 with Graves' ophthalmopathy. The chain employs TRBV11-2 and TRBJ2-7; 9 bases are shared with TRBD2. The CDR3 DNA follows: TGTGCCGGCAGCCCGGGGCTAGCGGGGTCCCGTTACGAGCAGTACTTC. It translates to CAGSPGLAGSRYEQYF.